There are many counts of the clone carrying this T cell receptor (beta chain). These data come from a study of T cells in Graves' hyperthyroidism and ophthalmopathy. From RNA transcripts, TCR beta CDR3 regions were amplified. Primed by the HTBI set, a first-round RT-PCR was run on the TCR CDR3. TCRdb re-called the multiplex PCR reads through MiXCR, storing one row per CDR3 protein. The sample yields 700,000 or so distinct CDR3 sequences, roughly 14% seen once. Sequenced input: blood. This TCR came from a woman in her 50s with Graves' ophthalmopathy.

CDR3 in amino acids: CSAEHQTGPRNTIYF. CDR3 DNA: TGCAGTGCTGAACACCAGACAGGACCGAGAAACACCATATATTTT. V is TRBV20-1 and J is TRBJ1-3, with D tentatively TRBD1 (6 bases). This CDR3 region has 15 residues. The V end lost 5 bases, the J end lost 5 bases, and 19 bases lay between the germline ends. Germline CDR1 and CDR2: DFQATT and SNEGSKA (reference sequence).